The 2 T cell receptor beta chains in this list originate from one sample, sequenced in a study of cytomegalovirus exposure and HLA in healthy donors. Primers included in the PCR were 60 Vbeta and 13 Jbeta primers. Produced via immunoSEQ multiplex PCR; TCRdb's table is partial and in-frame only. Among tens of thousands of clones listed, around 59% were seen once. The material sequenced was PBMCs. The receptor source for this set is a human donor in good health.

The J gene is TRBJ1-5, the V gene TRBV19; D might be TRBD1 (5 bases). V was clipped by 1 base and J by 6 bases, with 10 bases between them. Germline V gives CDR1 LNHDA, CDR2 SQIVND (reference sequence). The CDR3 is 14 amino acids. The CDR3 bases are TGTGCCAGTAGTATAGGCAGGGCCCCTCAGCCCCAGCATTTT. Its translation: CASSIGRAPQPQHF.

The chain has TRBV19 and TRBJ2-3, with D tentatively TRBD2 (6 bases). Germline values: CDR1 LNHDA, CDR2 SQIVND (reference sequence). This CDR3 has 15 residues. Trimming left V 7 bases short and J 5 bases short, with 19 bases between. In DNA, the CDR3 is TGTGCCAGTACCATAACGGGGGTTGAGGGAGATACGCAGTATTTT. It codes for CASTITGVEGDTQYF.